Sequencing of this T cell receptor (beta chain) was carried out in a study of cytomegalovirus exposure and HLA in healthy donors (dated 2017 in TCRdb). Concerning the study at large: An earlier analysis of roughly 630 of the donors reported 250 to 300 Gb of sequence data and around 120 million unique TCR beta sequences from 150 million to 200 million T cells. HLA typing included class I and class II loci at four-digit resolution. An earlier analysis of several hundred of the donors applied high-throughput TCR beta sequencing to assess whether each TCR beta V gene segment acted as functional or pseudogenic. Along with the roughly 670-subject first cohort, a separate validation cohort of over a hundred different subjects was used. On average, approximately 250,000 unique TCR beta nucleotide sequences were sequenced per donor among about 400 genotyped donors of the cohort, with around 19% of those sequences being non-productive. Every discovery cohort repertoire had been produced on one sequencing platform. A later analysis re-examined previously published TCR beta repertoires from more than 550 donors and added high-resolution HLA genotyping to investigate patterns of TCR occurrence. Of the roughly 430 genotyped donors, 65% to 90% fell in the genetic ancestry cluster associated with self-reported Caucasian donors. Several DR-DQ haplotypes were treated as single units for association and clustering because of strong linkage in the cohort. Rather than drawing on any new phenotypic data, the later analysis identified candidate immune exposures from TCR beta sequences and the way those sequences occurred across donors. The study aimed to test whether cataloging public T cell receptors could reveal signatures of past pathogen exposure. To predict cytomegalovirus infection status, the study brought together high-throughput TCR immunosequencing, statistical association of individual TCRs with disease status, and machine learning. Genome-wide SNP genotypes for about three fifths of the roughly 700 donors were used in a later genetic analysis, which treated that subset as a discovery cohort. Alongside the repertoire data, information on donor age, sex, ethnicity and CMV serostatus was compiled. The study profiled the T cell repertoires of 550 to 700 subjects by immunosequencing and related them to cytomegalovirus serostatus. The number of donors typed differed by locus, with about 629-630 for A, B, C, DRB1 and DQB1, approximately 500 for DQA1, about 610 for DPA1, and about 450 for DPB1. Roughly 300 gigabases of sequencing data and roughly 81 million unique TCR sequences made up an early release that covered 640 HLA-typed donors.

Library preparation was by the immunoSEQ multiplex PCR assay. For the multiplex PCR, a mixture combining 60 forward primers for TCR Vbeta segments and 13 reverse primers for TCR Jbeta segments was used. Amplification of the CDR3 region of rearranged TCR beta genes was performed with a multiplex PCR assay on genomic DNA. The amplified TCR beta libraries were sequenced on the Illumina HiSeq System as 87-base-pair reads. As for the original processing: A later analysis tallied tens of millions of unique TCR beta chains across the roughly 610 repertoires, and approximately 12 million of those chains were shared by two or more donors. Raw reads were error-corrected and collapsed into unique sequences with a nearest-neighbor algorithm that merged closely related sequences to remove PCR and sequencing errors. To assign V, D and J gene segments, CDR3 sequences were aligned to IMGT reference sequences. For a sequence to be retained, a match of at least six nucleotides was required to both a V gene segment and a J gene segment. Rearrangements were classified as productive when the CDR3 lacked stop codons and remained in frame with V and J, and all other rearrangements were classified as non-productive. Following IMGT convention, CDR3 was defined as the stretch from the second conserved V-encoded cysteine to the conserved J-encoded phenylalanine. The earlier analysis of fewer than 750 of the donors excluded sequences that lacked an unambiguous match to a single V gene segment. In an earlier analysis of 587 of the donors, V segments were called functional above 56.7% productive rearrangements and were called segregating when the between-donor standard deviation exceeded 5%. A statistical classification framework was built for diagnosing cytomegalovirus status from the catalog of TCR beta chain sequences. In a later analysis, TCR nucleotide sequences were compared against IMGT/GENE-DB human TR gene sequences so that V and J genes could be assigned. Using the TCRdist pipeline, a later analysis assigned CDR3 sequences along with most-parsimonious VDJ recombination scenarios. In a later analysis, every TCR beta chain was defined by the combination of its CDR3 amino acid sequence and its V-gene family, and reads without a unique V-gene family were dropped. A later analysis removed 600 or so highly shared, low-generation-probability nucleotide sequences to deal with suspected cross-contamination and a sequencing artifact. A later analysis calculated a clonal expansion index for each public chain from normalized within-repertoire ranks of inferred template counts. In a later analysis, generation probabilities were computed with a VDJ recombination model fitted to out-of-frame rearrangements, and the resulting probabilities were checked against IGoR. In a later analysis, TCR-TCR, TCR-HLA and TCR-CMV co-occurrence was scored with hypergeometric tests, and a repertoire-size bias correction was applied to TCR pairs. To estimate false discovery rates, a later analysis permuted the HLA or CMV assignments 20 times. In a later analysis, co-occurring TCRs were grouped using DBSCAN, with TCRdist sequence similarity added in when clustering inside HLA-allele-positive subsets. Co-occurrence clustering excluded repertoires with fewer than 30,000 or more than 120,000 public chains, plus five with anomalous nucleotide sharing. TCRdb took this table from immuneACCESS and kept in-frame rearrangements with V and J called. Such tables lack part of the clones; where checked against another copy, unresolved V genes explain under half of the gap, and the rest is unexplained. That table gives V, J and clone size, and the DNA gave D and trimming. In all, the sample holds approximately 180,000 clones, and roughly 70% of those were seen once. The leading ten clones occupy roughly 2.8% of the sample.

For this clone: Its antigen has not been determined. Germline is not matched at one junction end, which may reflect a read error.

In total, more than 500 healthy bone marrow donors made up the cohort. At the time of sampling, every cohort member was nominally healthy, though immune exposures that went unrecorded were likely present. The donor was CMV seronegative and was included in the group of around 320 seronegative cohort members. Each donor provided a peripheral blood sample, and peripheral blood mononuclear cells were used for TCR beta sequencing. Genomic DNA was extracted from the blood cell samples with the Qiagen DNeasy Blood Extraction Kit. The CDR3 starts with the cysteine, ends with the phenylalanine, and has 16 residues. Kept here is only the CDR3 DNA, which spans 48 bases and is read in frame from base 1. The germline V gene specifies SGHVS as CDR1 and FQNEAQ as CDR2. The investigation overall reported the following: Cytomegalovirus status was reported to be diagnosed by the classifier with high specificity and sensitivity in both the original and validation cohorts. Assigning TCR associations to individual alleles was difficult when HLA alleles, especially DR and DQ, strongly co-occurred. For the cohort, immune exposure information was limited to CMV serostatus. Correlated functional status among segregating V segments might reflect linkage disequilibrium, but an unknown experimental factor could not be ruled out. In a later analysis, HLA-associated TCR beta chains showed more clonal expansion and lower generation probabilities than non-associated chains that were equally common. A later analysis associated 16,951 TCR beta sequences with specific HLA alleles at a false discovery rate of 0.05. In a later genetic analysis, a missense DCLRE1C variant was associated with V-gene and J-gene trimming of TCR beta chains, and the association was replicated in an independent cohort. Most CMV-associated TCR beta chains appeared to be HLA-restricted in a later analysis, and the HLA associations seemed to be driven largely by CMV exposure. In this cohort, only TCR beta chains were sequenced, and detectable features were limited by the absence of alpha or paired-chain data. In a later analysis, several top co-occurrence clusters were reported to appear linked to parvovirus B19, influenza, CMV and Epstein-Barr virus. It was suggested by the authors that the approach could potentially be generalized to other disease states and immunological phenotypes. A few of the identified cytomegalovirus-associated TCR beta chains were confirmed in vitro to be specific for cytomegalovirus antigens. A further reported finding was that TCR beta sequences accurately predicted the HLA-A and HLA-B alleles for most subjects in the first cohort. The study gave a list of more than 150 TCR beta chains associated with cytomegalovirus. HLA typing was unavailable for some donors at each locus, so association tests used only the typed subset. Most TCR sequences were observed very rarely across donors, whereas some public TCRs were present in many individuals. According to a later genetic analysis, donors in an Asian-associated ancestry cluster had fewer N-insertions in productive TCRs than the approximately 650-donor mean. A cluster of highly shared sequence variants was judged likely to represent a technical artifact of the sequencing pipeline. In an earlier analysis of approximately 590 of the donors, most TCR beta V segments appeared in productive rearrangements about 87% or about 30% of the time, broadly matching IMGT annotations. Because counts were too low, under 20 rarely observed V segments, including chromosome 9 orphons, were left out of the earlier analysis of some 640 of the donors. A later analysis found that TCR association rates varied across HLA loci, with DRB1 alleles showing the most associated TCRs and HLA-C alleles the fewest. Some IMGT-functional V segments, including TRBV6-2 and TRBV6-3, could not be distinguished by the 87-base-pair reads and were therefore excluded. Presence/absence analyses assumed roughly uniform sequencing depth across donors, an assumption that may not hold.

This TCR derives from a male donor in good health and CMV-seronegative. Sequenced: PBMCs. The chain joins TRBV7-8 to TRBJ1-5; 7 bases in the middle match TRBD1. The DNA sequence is TGTGCCAGCACCTTAGGGACAGAAGCTAGCAATCAGCCCCAGCATTTT. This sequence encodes CASTLGTEASNQPQHF.